The 30 T cell receptor beta chains reported below all come from one sample, sequenced in a study of T cell repertoires in ileal Crohn's disease. Regarding time point: neoterminal ileum biopsy at postoperative endoscopy, about 6 months after surgery. Sequencing used immunoSEQ multiplex PCR; TCRdb keeps in-frame clones, though not all of them. This sample has 15,000 to 20,000 clones, with about three quarters found just once. Sample: ileal tissue. These receptors were obtained from an adult with Crohn's disease.

This clone was observed a few times. This chain connects TRBV5-4 to TRBJ2-2, with TRBD2 matching 10 bases. V lost 3 bases, J lost 7 bases, and 6 bases stayed unmatched. This CDR3 has 15 amino acids. Germline V lookup: CDR1 SGHNT, CDR2 YYREEE (reference sequence). DNA of the CDR3: TGTGCCAGCAGCTCCCCCGGGACTAGCGTCGGGGAGCTGTTTTTT. Its protein is CASSSPGTSVGELFF.

The chain has TRBV15 and TRBJ2-7; 11 nucleotides line up with TRBD2. Germline CDR1 LNHNV, CDR2 YYDKDF (reference sequence). Trimming cost V 2 bases and J 0 bases; bases outside gene matches: 9. CDR3 length equals 18 residues. Here the CDR3 DNA reads TGTGCCACCAGCAGATTTGGGCTAGCGGGAGGCCTCTCCTACGAGCAGTACTTC. As protein: CATSRFGLAGGLSYEQYF.

This chain links TRBV2 with TRBJ1-4; weak D call: TRBD1 (6 bases). The CDR3 totals 17 residues. Between the trimmed V and J ends, which lost 7 bases and 0 bases, there was a span of 18 bases. Germline-derived CDR1 and CDR2 are SNHLY and FYNNEI. CDR3 amino acids: CASTPRARGPTNEKLFF. The CDR3 bases are TGTGCCAGCACCCCCCGGGCCAGGGGACCAACTAATGAAAAACTGTTTTTT.

The genes are TRBV27 and TRBJ2-5; possibly TRBD2 for D (7 bases). Germline V gene sequence: CDR1 MNHEY, CDR2 SMNVEV (reference sequence). V was shortened by 9 bases and J by 5 bases, with 22 bases between the two germline ends. The CDR3 runs 15 residues. The CDR3 here is CASGRGAGIGETQYF. CDR3 DNA: TGTGCCAGTGGGAGGGGGGCAGGGATTGGGGAGACCCAGTACTTC.

This clone has a handful of counts. The V and J genes are TRBV2 and TRBJ2-3; D remains unclear. There are 15 residues in the CDR3. V lost 5 bases, J lost 0 bases, and 12 bases lay in between. Germline-derived CDR1 and CDR2 are SNHLY and FYNNEI. CDR3 protein: CASSQDQTSTDTQYF. CDR3 DNA: TGTGCCAGCAGTCAGGATCAAACTAGCACAGATACGCAGTATTTT. The whole variable domain, remainder taken from reference TRBV2 and TRBJ2-3, is EPEVTQTPSHQVTQMGQEVILRCVPISNHLYFYWYRQILGQKVEFLVSFYNNEISEKSEIFDDQFSVERPDGSNFTLKIRSTKLEDSAMYFCASSQDQTSTDTQYFGPGTRLTVL.

The chain recombines TRBV11-2 with TRBJ1-2; unclear D gene. Trimming took off 5 bases at V and 2 bases at J, with 6 bases between the two ends. This CDR3 has 12 amino acids. Germline loops: CDR1 SGHAT, CDR2 FQNNGV. CDR3 coding DNA: TGTGCCAGCAGCAGCAAGAACTATGGCTACACCTTC. Its translation is CASSSKNYGYTF.

This clone has only a few counts. This sequence joins TRBV5-1 and TRBJ2-1, with a possible D match to TRBD2 (5 bases). Deletions cut 4 bases from V and 4 bases from J, with 18 bases between. Germline V gene sequence: CDR1 SGHRS, CDR2 YFSETQ. There are 16 residues in the CDR3. CDR3 in DNA: TGCGCCAGCAGCCATGGTGGGAGCCCGGCTTACAATGAGCAGTTCTTC. Amino acids: CASSHGGSPAYNEQFF.

CDR3 bases: TGTGCCAGCAGCTCCGGGGGCTATGGCTACACCTTC. This codes for CASSSGGYGYTF. This chain links TRBV7-2 with TRBJ1-2, with D tentatively TRBD1 (5 bases). V was cut by 4 bases and J by 4 bases, with 7 bases left in between. This CDR3 has 12 amino acids. Germline V CDR1 and CDR2: SGHTA, FQGNSA.

The chain joins TRBV19 to TRBJ2-7; 10 nucleotides line up with TRBD1. There are 15 residues in the CDR3. The germline V gene encodes CDR1 LNHDA and CDR2 SQIVND (reference sequence). Unmatched junction bases numbered 9, after V lost 5 bases and J lost 5 bases. For the CDR3, the DNA is TGTGCCAGTAGTGTCACGGGACAGGGGAGCAACGAGCAGTACTTC. Translated: CASSVTGQGSNEQYF.

V is TRBV18 and J is TRBJ1-1, with D possibly matching TRBD1 (6 bases). This CDR3 comprises 14 residues. V was cut by 8 bases and J by 1 base, with 14 bases left in between. Germline CDR1 and CDR2: KGHSH and LQKENI. The CDR3 loop reads CASQNGQTNTEAFF. The DNA for the CDR3 is TGTGCCAGCCAAAACGGACAGACGAACACTGAAGCTTTCTTT. The whole variable domain, remainder taken from reference TRBV18 and TRBJ1-1, is NAGVMQNPRHLVRRRGQEARLRCSPMKGHSHVYWYRQLPEEGLKFMVYLQKENIIDESGMPKERFSAEFPKEGPSILRIQQVVRGDSAAYFCASQNGQTNTEAFFGQGTRLTVV.

This clone showed up just once. The genes are TRBV5-1 and TRBJ2-7; 8 nucleotides line up with TRBD1. The CDR3 contains 14 residues. J lost 6 bases, V lost 4 bases, and 9 bases had no gene match. Germline V gene data show CDR1 as SGHRS and CDR2 as YFSETQ. CDR3 amino acids: CASSSGQGWAEQYF. In nucleotides, the CDR3 is TGCGCCAGCAGCAGCGGACAGGGTTGGGCCGAGCAGTACTTC.

This clone was seen a few times. The chain links TRBV14 to TRBJ1-2; no clear D gene. The CDR3 runs to 15 residues. In germline, CDR1 is SGHDN, CDR2 FVKESK. Trimming took off 3 bases at V and 5 bases at J, with 16 bases between the two ends. DNA for the CDR3: TGTGCCAGCAGCCAGGCGCGGATTGCTGGGTATGGCTACACCTTC. The encoded protein is CASSQARIAGYGYTF. Combining the CDR3 with reference TRBV14 and TRBJ1-2 gives the whole variable domain EAGVTQFPSHSVIEKGQTVTLRCDPISGHDNLYWYRRVMGKEIKFLLHFVKESKQDESGMPNNRFLAERTGGTYSTLKVQPAELEDSGVYFCASSQARIAGYGYTFGSGTRLTVV.

The CDR3 sequence is CAWSTGWEQYF. DNA of the CDR3: TGTGCCTGGAGCACAGGGTGGGAGCAGTACTTC. J is TRBJ2-5 and V is TRBV30; possible D gene TRBD1, 6 bases. V lost 3 bases and J lost 11, with 13 bases in between. The germline V gene encodes CDR1 GTSNPN and CDR2 SVGIG (reference sequence). The CDR3 length is 11 residues. The variable domain in full, completed from reference TRBV30 and TRBJ2-5, reads SQTIHQWPATLVQPVGSPLSLECTVEGTSNPNLYWYRQAAGRGLQLLFYSVGIGQISSEVPQNLSASRPQDRQFILSSKKLLLSDSGFYLCAWSTGWEQYFGPGTRLLVL.

This chain connects TRBV7-2 to TRBJ2-2, with D possibly TRBD1 on 6 matching bases. Between the trimmed V and J ends, which lost 4 bases and 6 bases, there was a span of 12 bases. From germline, CDR1 is SGHTA and CDR2 FQGNSA. The CDR3 totals 14 residues. The CDR3 loop is CASSSQGLAGELFF. CDR3 DNA sequence: TGTGCCAGCAGCTCACAGGGTTTGGCCGGGGAGCTGTTTTTT.

V is TRBV2 and J is TRBJ2-4; D is undetermined. This CDR3 has 14 amino acids. V shed 6 bases and J shed 0 bases, with 9 bases lying between them. Germline V CDR1 and CDR2: SNHLY, FYNNEI. DNA of the CDR3: TGTGCCAGCAGAGAAACGGTAGCCAAAAACATTCAGTACTTC. It encodes CASRETVAKNIQYF.

V usage is TRBV19 and J usage is TRBJ2-5; maybe TRBD1 (5 bases). Germline assignment: CDR1 LNHDA and CDR2 SQIVND (reference sequence). The CDR3 length is 13 residues. Deletions cut 4 bases from V and 4 bases from J, with 10 bases between. In DNA, the CDR3 is TGTGCCAGTAGTAGTCAGGGTAGAGAGACCCAGTACTTC. It translates to CASSSQGRETQYF. Filled out from reference TRBV19 and TRBJ2-5, the complete variable domain reads DGGITQSPKYLFRKEGQNVTLSCEQNLNHDAMYWYRQDPGQGLRLIYYSQIVNDFQKGDIAEGYSVSREKKESFPLTVTSAQKNPTAFYLCASSSQGRETQYFGPGTRLLVL.

The chain joins TRBV5-1 to TRBJ2-5, with TRBD1 as a possible D gene (6 bases). The V gene's germline CDR1 is SGHRS and CDR2 YFSETQ. The CDR3 covers 13 residues. V gave up 4 bases and J gave up 3 bases, with 10 bases separating them. CDR3 region: CASSTQGEETQYF. DNA for the CDR3: TGCGCCAGCAGCACACAGGGTGAAGAGACCCAGTACTTC.

This clone appeared a single time. The chain is built from TRBV9 and TRBJ2-3, with 12 bases identical to TRBD2. Germline-derived CDR1 and CDR2 are SGDLS and YYNGEE. The CDR3 spans 14 residues. V lost 3 bases and J lost 6; bases outside the gene matches: 2. CDR3 amino acids: CASSASGGADTQYF. The CDR3, as DNA: TGTGCCAGCAGCGCTAGCGGGGGGGCTGATACGCAGTATTTT. The full variable domain, in which reference TRBV9 and TRBJ2-3 provide the parts outside the CDR3, is DSGVTQTPKHLITATGQRVTLRCSPRSGDLSVYWYQQSLDQGLQFLIQYYNGEERAKGNILERFSAQQFPDLHSELNLSSLELGDSALYFCASSASGGADTQYFGPGTRLTVL.

CDR3 sequence reads: CASSFRDTQYF. In nucleotides, the CDR3 is TGTGCCAGCAGCTTTCGAGATACGCAGTATTTT. This chain links TRBV5-4 with TRBJ2-3; no clear D. From germline, CDR1 is SGHNT and CDR2 YYREEE (reference sequence). Trimming stripped 2 bases from V and 5 bases from J, with 3 bases between. The CDR3 has 11 residues.

This clone was observed once. The rearrangement joins TRBV7-3 to TRBJ2-4, with D perhaps TRBD2 (7 bases). This CDR3 comprises 13 residues. Germline V gives CDR1 SGHTA, CDR2 FQGTGA. Trimming took 1 base from V and 9 from J, leaving 10 bases between them. This CDR3 reads CASSLIGGAIQYF. The DNA for the CDR3 is TGTGCCAGCAGCTTAATAGGGGGGGCCATTCAGTACTTC.

The chain uses TRBV18 and TRBJ2-7; 7 bases match TRBD1. CDR3 length: 15 residues. Trimming at V came to 4 bases and at J to 0 bases, leaving 6 bases not matched to a gene. Per the germline V gene, CDR1 is KGHSH and CDR2 is LQKENI. CDR3 protein: CASSRDRASSYEQYF. CDR3 in DNA: TGTGCCAGCTCACGCGACAGGGCCTCCTCCTACGAGCAGTACTTC.

V usage is TRBV19 and J usage is TRBJ2-7; tentatively, D is TRBD2 (6 bases). This CDR3 spans 14 amino acids. Looked up from germline, CDR1 is LNHDA and CDR2 is SQIVND (reference sequence). With 8 bases removed from V and 0 bases from J, the gap between germline ends came to 14 bases. The CDR3 coding sequence is TGTGCCAGTGCTGGGACTTTCCGCTCCTACGAGCAGTACTTC. This sequence encodes CASAGTFRSYEQYF.

This CDR3 is CATLTEGQGSYEQYF. CDR3 DNA sequence: TGTGCCACCCTAACTGAGGGTCAGGGGTCCTACGAGCAGTACTTC. V is TRBV2 and J is TRBJ2-7; TRBD1 might be the D (6 bases). The CDR3 has 15 amino acids. Trimming took off 10 bases at V and 1 base at J, with 20 bases between the two ends. Germline CDR1 is SNHLY and CDR2 is FYNNEI.

The chain employs TRBV5-1 and TRBJ2-7, with D possibly being TRBD1 (6 bases). V was cut by 7 bases and J by 7 bases, with 15 bases left in between. The CDR3 loop spans 12 amino acids. CDR1 is SGHRS, CDR2 YFSETQ, per germline. CDR3 region: CASSPPGDEQYF. In DNA, the CDR3 is TGCGCCAGCTCGCCCCCAGGGGATGAGCAGTACTTC.

This rearrangement joins TRBV5-6 to TRBJ1-2; 7 nucleotides align to TRBD1. In germline, CDR1 is SGHDT, CDR2 YYEEEE. This CDR3 is 14 amino acids long. The ends lost 4 bases at V and 4 bases at J; junction bases unmatched: 7. The DNA of the CDR3 is TGTGCCAGCAGCGGTGGGACAGAGCCCTATGGCTACACCTTC. Translated, it gives CASSGGTEPYGYTF.

This clone was seen more than once but under ten times. The chain uses TRBV29-1 and TRBJ2-3; a weak D match, TRBD2 (5 bases). The CDR3 is 11 residues long. V lost 5 bases, J lost 6 bases, and 9 bases lay in between. Germline-derived CDR1 and CDR2 are SQVTM and ANQGSEA. The CDR3: CSVTIADTQYF. The CDR3 region has the DNA TGCAGCGTTACCATAGCGGATACGCAGTATTTT.

Concerning this clone: Other DNA sequences in the same sample also yield this CDR3. The chain recombines TRBV6-1 with TRBJ1-6, with TRBD1 as a possible D gene (6 bases). Germline-derived CDR1 and CDR2 are MNHNS and SASEGT. The CDR3 loop spans 15 amino acids. V was cut by 10 bases and J by 0 bases, with 13 bases left in between. Here the CDR3 DNA reads TGTGCCACTTTTACAGGGAGCTCCTATAATTCACCCCTCCACTTT. Translation: CATFTGSSYNSPLHF.

This clone was recorded a few times. The genes are TRBV5-1 and TRBJ2-3; 8 bases line up with TRBD2. Germline V gene lookup returns CDR1 SGHRS and CDR2 YFSETQ. The ends lost 4 bases at V and 0 bases at J; junction bases unmatched: 4. The CDR3 spans 15 residues. In DNA form, the CDR3 reads TGCGCCAGCAGCCCAGGACTAGCTAGCACAGATACGCAGTATTTT. Translating gives CASSPGLASTDTQYF. The full variable domain, in which reference TRBV5-1 and TRBJ2-3 provide the parts outside the CDR3, is KAGVTQTPRYLIKTRGQQVTLSCSPISGHRSVSWYQQTPGQGLQFLFEYFSETQRNKGNFPGRFSGRQFSNSRSEMNVSTLELGDSALYLCASSPGLASTDTQYFGPGTRLTVL.

The CDR3, as DNA: TGCGCCAGCAGTGTGGGGGGTAGCTATGGCTACACCTTC. Encoded protein: CASSVGGSYGYTF. The chain couples TRBV10-2 to TRBJ1-2; TRBD1 is a possible D gene (5 bases). The CDR3 consists of 13 residues. The ends were cut back, 4 bases at V and 4 bases at J, with 10 bases in the middle. Germline CDR1 WSHSY, CDR2 SAAADI.

The rearrangement links TRBV6-1 to TRBJ2-6; TRBD1 matches at 11 bases. Unmatched junction bases numbered 6, after V lost 11 bases and J lost 3 bases. CDR3 length: 15 amino acids. Germline-derived CDR1 and CDR2 are MNHNS and SASEGT. This CDR3 is CAGGQGALGANVLTF. The CDR3 nucleotides read TGTGCCGGTGGACAGGGGGCACTTGGGGCCAACGTCCTGACTTTC.